Below, 3 T cell receptor beta chains from the same sample are listed, as sequenced in a study of T-cell reconstitution after alpha-beta-depleted transplantation in children. Unique molecular identifiers tagged the TCRbeta library. MiXCR was run by TCRdb on the PCR reads, yielding one entry per CDR3 protein. In the table there are about 580,000 distinct CDR3 sequences, around 23% of which are singletons. The sequences come from PBMCs, mostly from graft donor cells, collected 360 days after TCRalphabeta/CD19-depleted stem cell transplant. The receptors derive from a boy under three years old who had a stem cell transplant for acute myeloid leukemia, so the T cells may come from the graft donor.

This clonotype was seen a few times. V is TRBV10-3 and J is TRBJ1-4; D call uncertain. The CDR3 sequence is 15 residues long. The V end was cut by 3 bases, the J end by 8 bases, with 16 bases between. CDR1 and CDR2 from the germline V gene are ENHRY and SYGVKD. The CDR3 protein is CAISEGTEWSEKLFF. DNA of the CDR3: TGTGCCATCAGTGAAGGAACGGAATGGAGCGAAAAACTGTTTTTT.

This chain joins TRBV7-8 and TRBJ1-2; D unresolved. V shed 0 bases and J shed 7 bases, with 6 bases lying between them. CDR1 SGHVS and CDR2 FQNEAQ come from the germline V gene. The CDR3 is 12 amino acids. The CDR3 spells CASSLASGGYTF. CDR3 DNA sequence: TGTGCCAGCAGCTTAGCGTCCGGTGGCTACACCTTC.

The V gene is TRBV20-1, the J gene TRBJ2-5, with TRBD2 identical over 11 bases. CDR3 length: 16 amino acids. In germline, CDR1 is DFQATT, CDR2 SNEGSKA (reference sequence). The trim removed 3 bases at V and 2 bases at J, leaving 8 bases unmatched. The CDR3 loop reads CSARDSGGGYQETQYF. For the CDR3, the DNA is TGCAGTGCTAGGGATAGCGGGGGGGGCTATCAAGAGACCCAGTACTTC.